What follows are 7 T cell receptor beta chains derived from one specimen sequenced in a study of response to subunit inactivated influenza vaccine listed by TCRdb under 2018. Receptor libraries were prepared by RT-PCR. TCRdb lists the instrument as Illumina HiSeq 2500. TCRdb itself trimmed the public reads at Q25 with fastp, ran MiXCR and retained productive beta chains. A single entry per CDR3 protein holds the most common genes and DNA from its merged rows. The sample table shows 530,000 or so distinct CDR3 sequences, and approximately 10% are seen once. The ten largest account for roughly 10% of the sample. Here the sequenced sample was PBMCs from blood, taken on the day of vaccination. These TCRs come from a man between 50 and 59 years old who received an inactivated influenza vaccine. Donor details come from another sample of the same person, matched by shared clones.

This clonotype was seen a few times. The chain combines TRBV7-2 with TRBJ2-3; TRBD2 matches at 8 bases. There are 16 residues in the CDR3. Trimming cost V 3 bases and J 1 base; bases outside gene matches: 6. In germline, CDR1 is SGHTA, CDR2 FQGNSA. CDR3 sequence: CASSFSGTRGTDTQYF. The CDR3 region has the DNA TGTGCCAGCAGCTTTTCCGGGACTAGGGGCACAGATACGCAGTATTTT.

This clonotype was recorded many times. This chain connects TRBV28 to TRBJ2-2, with D hard to call. CDR3 length: 14 residues. Germline V gene sequence: CDR1 MDHEN, CDR2 SYDVKM. V dropped 7 bases and J dropped 0 bases, with 9 bases sitting between them. The CDR3 nucleotides read TGTGCCAGCAAACTCGCCGCGAACACCGGGGAGCTGTTTTTT. Its translation: CASKLAANTGELFF.

This chain joins TRBV7-3 and TRBJ2-3, with a possible D match to TRBD1 (6 bases). This CDR3 has 16 amino acids. V was trimmed by 5 bases and J by 3 bases, leaving 18 bases between them. Per the germline V gene, CDR1 is SGHTA and CDR2 is FQGTGA. As DNA, the CDR3 is TGTGCCAGCAGCCAGGGTATGGGACATCGGACAGATACGCAGTATTTT. It yields the protein CASSQGMGHRTDTQYF.

In this sample, this clonotype turned up many times. The J gene is TRBJ2-5, the V gene TRBV6-2 or TRBV6-3, with TRBD1 matching over 8 bases. Germline V lookup: CDR1 MNHEY, CDR2 SVGEGT. J lost 3 bases, V lost 1 base, and 7 bases had no gene match. This CDR3 comprises 16 residues. The CDR3, as DNA: TGTGCCAGCAGTTACTTACAGGGGGTTTTGGAAGAGACCCAGTACTTC. This encodes CASSYLQGVLEETQYF.

This rearrangement joins TRBV9 to TRBJ2-1; 12 nucleotides line up with TRBD2. The junction had 5 bases not matched to a gene; V was cut back by 4 bases and J by 3 bases. The CDR3 is made up of 16 amino acids. Germline CDR1 and CDR2: SGDLS and YYNGEE. This CDR3 is CASSIMTSGSYNEQFF. CDR3 coding DNA: TGTGCCAGCAGCATCATGACTAGCGGGAGCTACAATGAGCAGTTCTTC.

This clonotype was seen a single time. The CDR3 DNA follows: TGTGCCAGCAGCTACGCCGTCCGGGGGCGGGAGACCCAGTACTTC. Translating gives CASSYAVRGRETQYF. The gene calls are TRBV7-9 and TRBJ2-5; D is possibly TRBD1 or TRBD2 (6 bases each). Germline V lookup: CDR1 SEHNR, CDR2 FQNEAQ (reference sequence). Trimming took off 4 bases at V and 5 bases at J, with 17 bases between the two ends. This CDR3 spans 15 amino acids.

This chain joins TRBV20-1 and TRBJ2-3; no reliable D call. There are 15 residues in the CDR3. Trimming took off 0 bases at V and 4 bases at J, with 14 bases between the two ends. Germline-derived CDR1 and CDR2 are DFQATT and SNEGSKA (reference sequence). Here the CDR3 reads CSARDWVTLPDTQYF. Written as DNA, the CDR3 is TGCAGTGCTAGAGACTGGGTAACTCTCCCAGATACGCAGTATTTT.